The present TCR beta chain was sequenced within a study of cytomegalovirus exposure and HLA in healthy donors. At the level of the study: Ancestry clustering placed roughly 86% of roughly 400 genotyped donors in the Caucasian-associated cluster.

The primer mix had 60 Vbeta and 13 Jbeta primers. Clones were read by immunoSEQ multiplex PCR, and TCRdb kept only the in-frame ones, dropping some. The table has around 150,000 clones, roughly 70% seen once. Study-level points and caveats: Relative to the approximately 630-donor mean, N-insertions were reportedly fewer in an Asian-associated ancestry cluster in a later analysis.

Of note for this clone: Its matching antigen is unknown.

The CDR3 length is 16 residues. Germline CDR1 SGHTS, CDR2 YDEGEE. With 5 bases clipped from V and 0 bases from J, the junction kept 3 bases outside the gene matches. This TCR was sampled from a human donor in good health. Sequenced: PBMCs. This sequence joins TRBV5-8 and TRBJ2-1; 12 bases agree with TRBD2. CDR3: CASSTSGRSSYNEQFF. CDR3 coding DNA: TGTGCCAGCAGTACTAGCGGGAGGAGCTCCTACAATGAGCAGTTCTTC.